This T cell receptor beta chain was observed in a study of cytomegalovirus exposure and HLA in healthy donors. Study-level information: The platform used for the 120 validation repertoires matched that of the roughly 700 first-cohort repertoires, a later analysis reported.

This CDR3 has 11 amino acids. The ends were cut back, 3 bases at V and 11 bases at J, with 10 bases in the middle. Germline CDR1 reads MDHEN; CDR2 reads SYDVKM. Donors came from a validation cohort of about 110 subjects, distinct from the first 666-subject cohort. As regards this clone: Its antigen remains unknown.

TCRdb keeps only in-frame clones here, not all; method: immunoSEQ multiplex PCR. Of about 64,000 clones in the sample, approximately 95% were seen once. General study results and limits: Rare TCR sequences dominated, though some public TCRs recurred in many donors.

The sequenced material came from PBMCs. This clonotype was obtained from a woman younger than 30 in good health and CMV-seropositive. The chain links TRBV28 to TRBJ1-1; perhaps TRBD1 as D (5 bases). DNA of the CDR3: TGTGCCAGCAGTTTGGAGGGGCGGGCTTTCTTT. The encoded protein is CASSLEGRAFF.